Detailed here is one T cell receptor beta chain. Terminally differentiated effector memory CD45RA+ cells were left out of the naive CD8 fraction, which was CD45RO-negative and positively selected for CCR7. None of the donors, who were healthy HIV-negative adults, had recently had acute infections or vaccinations. Data came from immunoSEQ multiplex PCR; TCRdb stores just in-frame clones and leaves some out. The sample lists around 600,000 clones, 95% occurring once. The sample originates from a study of shared clonotypes between healthy human individuals. Sequencing used naive CD8+ T cells sorted from blood. The sequence came from a woman in her 30s in good health.

The DNA of the CDR3 is TGTGCCAGCAGCCCTGGACTAGGATTCGACTACGAGCAGTACTTC. Protein sequence: CASSPGLGFDYEQYF. The V and J genes are TRBV7-9 and TRBJ2-7; 7 bases match TRBD2. The CDR3 has 15 residues. The junction had 10 bases not matched to a gene; V was cut back by 5 bases and J by 3 bases. Germline V gives CDR1 SEHNR, CDR2 FQNEAQ (reference sequence).